This T cell receptor beta chain was captured by sequencing in a study of tumor-infiltrating lymphocytes in primary liver carcinoma. Study overall: The cohort included men and women aged 30 to 69 years.

Starting from approximately 470 ng of total RNA, TCR beta cDNA was produced with a primer in the constant region. What produced the TCR beta libraries was three nested multiplex PCR rounds using slightly modified ARM-PCR. One entry per CDR3 protein results from TCRdb running MiXCR on the multiplex PCR reads. The profile shows 300,000 to 400,000 distinct CDR3 sequences, 65% of them singletons. Both blood RNA, taken from unsorted whole blood, and germline DNA were extracted. Comments on this clonotype: A much larger clonotype is one base distant, so this may be a read error.

The sequenced sample consisted of peripheral blood. The receptor was derived from a man between 35 and 55 years old with primary liver carcinoma and hepatitis B virus infection.

The CDR3 loop reads CASSEMIALDEQLF. The CDR3 bases are TGTGCCAGCAGTGAAATGATAGCTCTTGATGAGCAGCTCTTC. The chain uses TRBV6-1 and TRBJ2-1; no firm D call. The CDR3 has 14 residues. Looked up from germline, CDR1 is MNHNS and CDR2 is SASEGT.